These T cell receptor beta chains were read from a single sample in a study of T cell responses to AZD1222 COVID-19 vaccine. Sequenced by immunoSEQ multiplex PCR; TCRdb stores in-frame clones only, minus some. The sample lists around 110,000 clones, roughly 88% seen once, with over 7.5% in the top ten. Sequenced material: peripheral blood, taken on day 0 of AZD1222 vaccination. Source of these receptors: an adult in good health. The CDR3 runs from the conserved cysteine through the conserved F or W. A D gene is named only where the DNA matches it firmly. Clone size, where shown, is once, few, many, or a class for clones that have expanded.

d_call: NA
clone_size: NA
j_call: TRBJ1-3
v_call: TRBV7-2
cdr3_aa: CASSLVGRVGNTIYF
cdr3_nt: TGTGCCAGCAGCTTAGTGGGCAGGGTTGGAAACACCATATATTTT

d_call: NA
clone_size: once
j_call: TRBJ2-6
v_call: TRBV6-5
cdr3_aa: CASSYSVGGGANVLTF
cdr3_nt: TGTGCCAGCAGTTACTCGGTGGGTGGTGGGGCCAACGTCCTGACTTTC

d_call: NA
clone_size: NA
j_call: TRBJ2-1
v_call: TRBV5-1
cdr3_aa: CASGNNEQFF
cdr3_nt: TGCGCCAGCGGAAACAATGAGCAGTTCTTC

d_call: NA
clone_size: once
j_call: TRBJ1-3
v_call: TRBV7-2
cdr3_aa: CASSLAVALSGNTIYF
cdr3_nt: TGTGCCAGCAGCTTAGCTGTTGCGCTCTCTGGAAACACCATATATTTT

d_call: NA
clone_size: few
j_call: TRBJ2-4
v_call: TRBV11-2
cdr3_aa: CASSLDQLIGNRAKNIQYF
cdr3_nt: TGTGCCAGCAGCTTAGATCAACTAATCGGGAATCGGGCCAAAAACATTCAGTACTTC

d_call: NA
clone_size: NA
j_call: TRBJ2-7
v_call: TRBV28
cdr3_aa: CASRPGSTYEQYF
cdr3_nt: TGTGCCAGCAGGCCGGGGAGTACCTACGAGCAGTACTTC

d_call: NA
clone_size: NA
j_call: TRBJ2-7
v_call: TRBV7-2
cdr3_aa: CASSLGRAGYEQYF
cdr3_nt: TGTGCCAGCAGCTTAGGTCGAGCGGGTTACGAGCAGTACTTC

d_call: TRBD1
clone_size: once
j_call: TRBJ1-2
v_call: TRBV3-1/TRBV3-2
cdr3_aa: CASSPGTGPLRYGYTF
cdr3_nt: TGTGCCAGCAGCCCCGGGACAGGGCCCCTAAGGTATGGCTACACCTTC

d_call: NA
clone_size: once
j_call: TRBJ1-1
v_call: TRBV5-1
cdr3_aa: CASSLVSGNTEAFF
cdr3_nt: TGCGCCAGCAGCTTGGTATCAGGGAACACTGAAGCTTTCTTT

d_call: NA
clone_size: NA
j_call: TRBJ1-2
v_call: TRBV30
cdr3_aa: CAWNDRNYGYTF
cdr3_nt: TGTGCCTGGAATGACAGGAACTATGGCTACACCTTC

d_call: NA
clone_size: NA
j_call: TRBJ1-2
v_call: TRBV2
cdr3_aa: CASSEWAANYGYTF
cdr3_nt: TGTGCCAGCAGTGAATGGGCGGCTAACTATGGCTACACCTTC

d_call: NA
clone_size: NA
j_call: TRBJ2-3
v_call: TRBV12-3/TRBV12-4
cdr3_aa: CASSLIGDTQYF
cdr3_nt: TGTGCCAGCAGTTTGATTGGGGATACGCAGTATTTT

d_call: NA
clone_size: NA
j_call: TRBJ1-5
v_call: TRBV7-2
cdr3_aa: CASSLGGWASNQPQHF
cdr3_nt: TGTGCCAGCAGCTTAGGGGGTTGGGCTAGCAATCAGCCCCAGCATTTT

d_call: NA
clone_size: NA
j_call: TRBJ2-2
v_call: TRBV6-2/TRBV6-3
cdr3_aa: CASSYPLLGGEANTGELFF
cdr3_nt: TGTGCCAGCAGTTACCCACTTCTTGGGGGCGAAGCGAACACCGGGGAGCTGTTTTTT

d_call: TRBD1
clone_size: NA
j_call: TRBJ2-7
v_call: TRBV6-5
cdr3_aa: CASNGDSSYEQYF
cdr3_nt: TGTGCCAGCAATGGGGACAGCTCCTACGAGCAGTACTTC

d_call: NA
clone_size: once
j_call: TRBJ1-2
v_call: TRBV5-8
cdr3_aa: CASSLVGTRSYGYTF
cdr3_nt: TGTGCCAGCAGCTTGGTAGGCACACGAAGCTATGGCTACACCTTC

d_call: NA
clone_size: NA
j_call: TRBJ1-2
v_call: TRBV9
cdr3_aa: CASSVDWGANYGYTF
cdr3_nt: TGTGCCAGCAGCGTAGACTGGGGGGCGAACTATGGCTACACCTTC

d_call: NA
clone_size: few
j_call: TRBJ2-3
v_call: TRBV3-1/TRBV3-2
cdr3_aa: CASSQSVDTQYF
cdr3_nt: TGTGCCAGCAGCCAGAGTGTGGATACGCAGTATTTT

d_call: NA
clone_size: NA
j_call: TRBJ2-2
v_call: TRBV5-1
cdr3_aa: CASSPVGRLNTGELFF
cdr3_nt: TGCGCCAGCAGCCCAGTAGGGAGATTGAACACCGGGGAGCTGTTTTTT

d_call: TRBD1
clone_size: NA
j_call: TRBJ2-7
v_call: TRBV5-1
cdr3_aa: CASSPRQGAQDEQYF
cdr3_nt: TGCGCCAGCAGCCCCCGACAGGGGGCGCAGGACGAGCAGTACTTC

d_call: NA
clone_size: NA
j_call: TRBJ2-2
v_call: TRBV5-1
cdr3_aa: CASSGGPGTGELFF
cdr3_nt: TGCGCCAGCAGCGGGGGACCAGGGACCGGGGAGCTGTTTTTT

d_call: NA
clone_size: NA
j_call: TRBJ2-1
v_call: TRBV7-8
cdr3_aa: CASSLTGGLGNEQFF
cdr3_nt: TGTGCCAGCTCCCTTACCGGGGGACTGGGAAATGAGCAGTTCTTC

d_call: NA
clone_size: NA
j_call: TRBJ1-2
v_call: TRBV4-2
cdr3_aa: CASSQVGQHYGYTF
cdr3_nt: TGTGCCAGCAGCCAAGTGGGGCAGCACTATGGCTACACCTTC

d_call: NA
clone_size: NA
j_call: TRBJ1-1
v_call: TRBV7-2
cdr3_aa: CASSLATSGYAFF
cdr3_nt: TGTGCCAGCAGCTTAGCGACCTCGGGCTACGCTTTCTTT

d_call: TRBD2
clone_size: NA
j_call: TRBJ2-1
v_call: TRBV6-2/TRBV6-3
cdr3_aa: CASSPGLAGTTGFF
cdr3_nt: TGTGCCAGCAGTCCAGGACTAGCGGGAACGACTGGGTTCTTC

d_call: NA
clone_size: NA
j_call: TRBJ1-3
v_call: TRBV19
cdr3_aa: CASNPTSSSGNTIYF
cdr3_nt: TGTGCCAGTAACCCAACTTCCAGCTCTGGAAACACCATATATTTT

d_call: NA
clone_size: NA
j_call: TRBJ1-1
v_call: TRBV2
cdr3_aa: CASSVRFTEAFF
cdr3_nt: TGTGCCAGCAGTGTACGGTTCACTGAAGCTTTCTTT

d_call: NA
clone_size: NA
j_call: TRBJ1-1
v_call: TRBV12-3/TRBV12-4
cdr3_aa: CASSLRGNTEAFF
cdr3_nt: TGTGCCAGCAGTTTAAGGGGGAACACTGAAGCTTTCTTT

d_call: TRBD2
clone_size: NA
j_call: TRBJ2-3
v_call: TRBV6-6
cdr3_aa: CASSPRGTSGRLTDTQYF
cdr3_nt: TGTGCCAGCAGTCCTCGTGGGACTAGCGGGAGGTTGACAGATACGCAGTATTTT

d_call: NA
clone_size: NA
j_call: TRBJ2-3
v_call: TRBV7-2
cdr3_aa: CASSLALVRVATSTDTQYF
cdr3_nt: TGTGCCAGCAGCTTAGCGCTCGTGCGGGTTGCCACTAGCACAGATACGCAGTATTTT

d_call: TRBD1
clone_size: NA
j_call: TRBJ1-1
v_call: TRBV2
cdr3_aa: CASSGRTGGSGTEAFF
cdr3_nt: TGTGCCAGCAGTGGACGGACAGGGGGCTCGGGTACTGAAGCTTTCTTT

d_call: TRBD2
clone_size: NA
j_call: TRBJ2-5
v_call: TRBV9
cdr3_aa: CASRSGREGETQYF
cdr3_nt: TGTGCCAGCAGGTCTGGGCGGGAGGGGGAGACCCAGTACTTC

d_call: TRBD1
clone_size: NA
j_call: TRBJ1-4
v_call: TRBV24-1
cdr3_aa: CATSEPRDRSSGLSEKLFF
cdr3_nt: TGTGCCACCAGTGAGCCCCGGGACAGGTCATCCGGACTCTCTGAAAAACTGTTTTTT

d_call: TRBD1
clone_size: NA
j_call: TRBJ1-6
v_call: TRBV25-1
cdr3_aa: CASSIRDSYNSPLHF
cdr3_nt: TGTGCCAGCAGCATCCGGGACAGCTATAATTCACCCCTCCACTTT

d_call: NA
clone_size: NA
j_call: TRBJ1-4
v_call: TRBV11-2
cdr3_aa: CASSLGTVNEKLFF
cdr3_nt: TGTGCCAGCAGCTTAGGAACGGTTAATGAAAAACTGTTTTTT

d_call: NA
clone_size: NA
j_call: TRBJ1-1
v_call: TRBV4-1
cdr3_aa: CASSQDPGRDTEAFF
cdr3_nt: TGCGCCAGCAGCCAAGATCCGGGGAGGGACACTGAAGCTTTCTTT

d_call: NA
clone_size: NA
j_call: TRBJ1-6
v_call: TRBV6-5
cdr3_aa: CASSRDYNSPLHF
cdr3_nt: TGTGCCAGCAGTCGGGATTATAATTCACCCCTCCACTTT

d_call: NA
clone_size: NA
j_call: TRBJ2-3
v_call: TRBV4-1
cdr3_aa: CATSQGGGGDTQYF
cdr3_nt: TGCGCCACCAGCCAAGGGGGGGGAGGAGATACGCAGTATTTT

d_call: NA
clone_size: NA
j_call: TRBJ1-1
v_call: TRBV19
cdr3_aa: CASSSTRVNTEAFF
cdr3_nt: TGTGCCAGTAGTTCGACACGAGTGAACACTGAAGCTTTCTTT

d_call: TRBD1
clone_size: few
j_call: TRBJ2-3
v_call: TRBV29-1
cdr3_aa: CSMDRLLADTQYF
cdr3_nt: TGCAGCATGGACAGGCTTCTGGCAGATACGCAGTATTTT

d_call: NA
clone_size: NA
j_call: TRBJ2-1
v_call: TRBV6-2/TRBV6-3
cdr3_aa: CASSLYNEQFF
cdr3_nt: TGTGCCAGCAGTCTATACAATGAGCAGTTCTTC

d_call: TRBD1
clone_size: NA
j_call: TRBJ1-2
v_call: TRBV30
cdr3_aa: CAWGFTGASDGYTF
cdr3_nt: TGTGCCTGGGGTTTTACAGGGGCTTCGGATGGCTACACCTTC

d_call: TRBD1
clone_size: NA
j_call: TRBJ2-1
v_call: TRBV7-3
cdr3_aa: CASSLTVDRGNEQFF
cdr3_nt: TGTGCCAGCAGCTTAACCGTGGACAGGGGCAATGAGCAGTTCTTC

d_call: NA
clone_size: NA
j_call: TRBJ2-3
v_call: TRBV6-5
cdr3_aa: CASTEVGQHTDTQYF
cdr3_nt: TGTGCCAGCACCGAGGTAGGACAGCACACAGATACGCAGTATTTT

d_call: NA
clone_size: NA
j_call: TRBJ1-2
v_call: TRBV7-8
cdr3_aa: CASSLEGGGGYTF
cdr3_nt: TGTGCCAGCAGCTTAGAGGGTGGAGGTGGCTACACCTTC

d_call: NA
clone_size: NA
j_call: TRBJ2-2
v_call: TRBV21-1
cdr3_aa: CASSKGQEASPLSGELFF
cdr3_nt: TGTGCCAGCAGCAAAGGACAGGAAGCCTCACCTCTCTCCGGGGAGCTGTTTTTT

d_call: NA
clone_size: NA
j_call: TRBJ2-2
v_call: TRBV6-5
cdr3_aa: CASSRPWGNTGELFF
cdr3_nt: TGTGCCAGCAGCAGACCCTGGGGGAACACCGGGGAGCTGTTTTTT

d_call: NA
clone_size: NA
j_call: TRBJ1-2
v_call: TRBV2
cdr3_aa: CASSVRLNYGYTF
cdr3_nt: TGTGCCAGCAGTGTTAGGCTTAACTATGGCTACACCTTC

d_call: NA
clone_size: NA
j_call: TRBJ2-1
v_call: TRBV4-1
cdr3_aa: CASSGVRSRDPHNEQFF
cdr3_nt: TGCGCCAGCAGCGGGGTACGTTCGCGGGACCCCCACAATGAGCAGTTCTTC

d_call: NA
clone_size: few
j_call: TRBJ1-6
v_call: TRBV7-9
cdr3_aa: CASSLAAEGPLHF
cdr3_nt: TGTGCCAGCAGCTTAGCAGCAGAGGGGCCCCTCCACTTT

d_call: NA
clone_size: NA
j_call: TRBJ1-2
v_call: TRBV11-1
cdr3_aa: CASSLTGTKNYGYTF
cdr3_nt: TGTGCCAGCAGCTTAACCGGGACTAAAAACTATGGCTACACCTTC

d_call: NA
clone_size: NA
j_call: TRBJ1-1
v_call: TRBV5-1
cdr3_aa: CASSFHGLNTEAFF
cdr3_nt: TGCGCCAGCAGCTTTCATGGGCTGAACACTGAAGCTTTCTTT

d_call: TRBD1
clone_size: NA
j_call: TRBJ2-7
v_call: TRBV6-5
cdr3_aa: CASTPRGTGLYEQYF
cdr3_nt: TGTGCCAGCACCCCCAGAGGGACAGGCCTCTACGAGCAGTACTTC

d_call: TRBD1
clone_size: NA
j_call: TRBJ2-5
v_call: TRBV5-4
cdr3_aa: CASSLNRGQETQYF
cdr3_nt: TGTGCCAGCAGCTTGAACAGGGGACAAGAGACCCAGTACTTC

d_call: TRBD2
clone_size: NA
j_call: TRBJ2-7
v_call: TRBV18
cdr3_aa: CASSPPFTSGAYEQYF
cdr3_nt: TGTGCCAGCTCACCACCGTTCACTAGCGGAGCCTACGAGCAGTACTTC